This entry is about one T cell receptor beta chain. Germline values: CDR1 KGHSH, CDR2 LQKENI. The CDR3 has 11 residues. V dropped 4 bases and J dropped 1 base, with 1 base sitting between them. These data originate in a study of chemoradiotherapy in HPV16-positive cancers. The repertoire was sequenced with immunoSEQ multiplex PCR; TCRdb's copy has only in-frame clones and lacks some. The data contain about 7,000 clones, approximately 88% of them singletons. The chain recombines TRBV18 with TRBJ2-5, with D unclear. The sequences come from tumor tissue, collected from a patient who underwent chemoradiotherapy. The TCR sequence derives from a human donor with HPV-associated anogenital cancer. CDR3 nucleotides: TGTGCCAGCTCACTCCAAGAGACCCAGTACTTC. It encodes CASSLQETQYF.